Listed below are T cell receptor beta chains from one sample, sequenced in a study of cytomegalovirus exposure and HLA in healthy donors. Here immunoSEQ multiplex PCR was the method, and the copy in TCRdb shows in-frame clones only, minus some. The data hold some 65,000 clones, with about 94% observed a single time. Specimen: PBMCs. The receptors shown here come from a man younger than 30 in good health and CMV-seropositive. The CDR3 runs from the conserved cysteine through the conserved F or W. D genes are given only for firm matches. Some rows have no size entry. The others give once, few or many, or a class for an expanded clone.

>TRBD1|TRBV6-5|TRBJ1-1|.
TGTGCCAGCAGTTACCCCAGACAGGGGACGAACACTGAAGCTTTCTTT
CASSYPRQGTNTEAFF
>.|TRBV7-3|TRBJ1-2|once
TGTGCCAGCAGCAACCAGGGGTTCGGCTATGGCTACACCTTC
CASSNQGFGYGYTF
>.|TRBV6-1|TRBJ1-4|.
TGTGCCAGCAGTGAAGCGCGTCCCGGTTTTAATGAAAAACTGTTTTTT
CASSEARPGFNEKLFF
>.|TRBV7-2|TRBJ2-7|.
TGTGCCAGCAGTTCCACGGTCTCCTACGAGCAGTACTTC
CASSSTVSYEQYF
>.|TRBV5-1|TRBJ2-7|.
TGCGCCAGCAGGGGGACTCCAACCTACGAGCAGTACTTC
CASRGTPTYEQYF
>TRBD1|TRBV4-1|TRBJ2-7|.
TGCGCCAGCAGCCAGACAGGGGTATTGGGCGAGCAGTACTTC
CASSQTGVLGEQYF
>.|TRBV5-4|TRBJ1-1|.
TGTGCCAGCAGCGTGGACCTAACAGGGAGTAACACTGAAGCTTTCTTT
CASSVDLTGSNTEAFF
>TRBD1|TRBV19|TRBJ2-7|.
TGTGCCAGTAGTACAACGGGACAGGGCTCCTACGAGCAGTACTTC
CASSTTGQGSYEQYF
>.|TRBV27|TRBJ1-5|.
TGTGCCAGCAGTACCAGTAATCAGCCCCAGCATTTT
CASSTSNQPQHF
>TRBD2|TRBV10-1|TRBJ2-7|.
TGCGCCAGCAGCGACGGGACTAGCGGGATGCACGAGCAGTACTTC
CASSDGTSGMHEQYF
>.|TRBV30|TRBJ1-5|.
TGTGCCTGGAGTGGTGGGGGCGCAGATCAGCCCCAGCATTTT
CAWSGGGADQPQHF
>.|TRBV21-1|TRBJ2-7|.
TGTGCCAGCAGCAAGGGGACAGGGGCACCCTACGAGCAGTACTTC
CASSKGTGAPYEQYF
>TRBD1|TRBV10-3|TRBJ1-5|.
TGTGCCATCCCCCTTCCGGACAGGCAGGTGGGTAGCAATCAGCCCCAGCATTTT
CAIPLPDRQVGSNQPQHF
>.|TRBV20-1|TRBJ1-1|.
TGCAGTGCTAGAGTACAGGTAGAAGCTTTCTTT
CSARVQVEAFF